This is a list of T cell receptor beta chains from one sample in a study of blood T cell repertoires in COVID-19. Only in-frame clones appear in the TCRdb table, and some are missing; sequencing was by immunoSEQ multiplex PCR. The sample carries 240,000 or so clones, roughly 83% recorded once. Sequences were obtained from peripheral blood. The receptors were gathered from a woman over 75 with acute or convalescent COVID-19. The CDR3 runs from the conserved cysteine through the conserved F or W. A D gene is named only where the DNA matches it firmly. Rows may omit the clone size; those that give it use once, few, many or a size class.

clone_size: -
d_call: TRBD1
j_call: TRBJ1-3
v_call: TRBV18
cdr3_aa: CASSTAWTGTGNTIYF
cdr3_nt: TGTGCCAGCTCAACCGCTTGGACAGGGACTGGAAACACCATATATTTT

clone_size: -
d_call: -
j_call: TRBJ1-5
v_call: TRBV24-1
cdr3_aa: CATSDVRSNQPQHF
cdr3_nt: TGTGCCACCAGTGATGTTAGAAGCAATCAGCCCCAGCATTTT

clone_size: -
d_call: -
j_call: TRBJ1-2
v_call: TRBV5-1
cdr3_aa: CASSLDTNYGYTF
cdr3_nt: TGCGCCAGCAGCTTGGACACGAACTATGGCTACACCTTC

clone_size: once
d_call: TRBD1
j_call: TRBJ2-2
v_call: TRBV6-5
cdr3_aa: CASRAGTGGSGELFF
cdr3_nt: TGTGCCAGCAGAGCAGGGACAGGGGGGTCCGGGGAGCTGTTTTTT

clone_size: once
d_call: -
j_call: TRBJ1-6
v_call: TRBV6-5
cdr3_aa: CASSYLGGQSNSPLHF
cdr3_nt: TGTGCCAGCAGTTACCTCGGGGGGCAGAGTAATTCACCCCTCCACTTT

clone_size: -
d_call: TRBD2
j_call: TRBJ2-1
v_call: TRBV7-9
cdr3_aa: CASSPLRGGYNEQFF
cdr3_nt: TGTGCCAGCAGCCCCTTGCGGGGGGGGTACAATGAGCAGTTCTTC

clone_size: -
d_call: TRBD1
j_call: TRBJ1-1
v_call: TRBV5-1
cdr3_aa: CASSLGPRQGGVTEAFF
cdr3_nt: TGCGCCAGCAGCTTGGGGCCAAGACAGGGGGGAGTCACTGAAGCTTTCTTT

clone_size: -
d_call: -
j_call: TRBJ2-2
v_call: TRBV19
cdr3_aa: CASSGTTNTGELFF
cdr3_nt: TGTGCCAGTAGCGGGACAACAAACACCGGGGAGCTGTTTTTT

clone_size: once
d_call: -
j_call: TRBJ2-3
v_call: TRBV4-2
cdr3_aa: CASSQDGAGAADTQYF
cdr3_nt: TGTGCCAGCAGCCAAGATGGGGCGGGGGCCGCAGATACGCAGTATTTT

clone_size: -
d_call: -
j_call: TRBJ1-2
v_call: TRBV5-5
cdr3_aa: CASSLADRPANYGYTF
cdr3_nt: TGTGCCAGCAGCTTGGCCGACAGGCCTGCTAACTATGGCTACACCTTC

clone_size: -
d_call: -
j_call: TRBJ2-2
v_call: TRBV7-3
cdr3_aa: CASSRGRGTGELFF
cdr3_nt: TGTGCCAGCAGCCGAGGCAGGGGCACCGGGGAGCTGTTTTTT

clone_size: -
d_call: TRBD1
j_call: TRBJ2-6
v_call: TRBV11-2
cdr3_aa: CASSPTGTGGGGANVLTF
cdr3_nt: TGTGCCAGCAGCCCGACTGGGACAGGGGGCGGGGGGGCCAACGTCCTGACTTTC

clone_size: once
d_call: TRBD1
j_call: TRBJ2-7
v_call: TRBV7-3
cdr3_aa: CASSYGQGQSYEQYF
cdr3_nt: TGTGCCAGCAGTTACGGACAGGGACAATCCTACGAGCAGTACTTC

clone_size: -
d_call: TRBD1
j_call: TRBJ2-2
v_call: TRBV5-8
cdr3_aa: CASSSGQYTGELFF
cdr3_nt: TGTGCCAGCAGCTCGGGACAGTACACCGGGGAGCTGTTTTTT

clone_size: -
d_call: -
j_call: TRBJ1-5
v_call: TRBV7-2
cdr3_aa: CASSTGINQPQHF
cdr3_nt: TGTGCCAGCAGCACCGGGATAAATCAGCCCCAGCATTTT

clone_size: -
d_call: TRBD2
j_call: TRBJ2-7
v_call: TRBV6-1
cdr3_aa: CASSEVSSGKTEYF
cdr3_nt: TGTGCCAGCAGTGAAGTGAGCAGCGGGAAAACAGAGTACTTC

clone_size: -
d_call: TRBD2
j_call: TRBJ2-2
v_call: TRBV19
cdr3_aa: CASSIQRGARTGELFF
cdr3_nt: TGTGCCAGTAGTATCCAGCGGGGGGCCAGGACCGGGGAGCTGTTTTTT

clone_size: -
d_call: -
j_call: TRBJ2-1
v_call: TRBV5-1
cdr3_aa: CASSPQGISHNEQFF
cdr3_nt: TGCGCCAGCAGTCCGCAGGGGATATCTCACAATGAGCAGTTCTTC

clone_size: -
d_call: -
j_call: TRBJ2-7
v_call: TRBV5-6
cdr3_aa: CASSLVARSYEQYF
cdr3_nt: TGTGCCAGCAGCTTGGTGGCCCGCTCCTACGAGCAGTACTTC

clone_size: once
d_call: -
j_call: TRBJ1-1
v_call: TRBV18
cdr3_aa: CASSPYGGAITEAFF
cdr3_nt: TGTGCCAGCTCACCCTACGGTGGTGCTATCACTGAAGCTTTCTTT

clone_size: -
d_call: TRBD1
j_call: TRBJ2-2
v_call: TRBV6-1
cdr3_aa: CASSEVTGKRISANTGELFF
cdr3_nt: TGTGCCAGCAGTGAGGTGACAGGGAAAAGAATCTCCGCGAACACCGGGGAGCTGTTTTTT

clone_size: -
d_call: -
j_call: TRBJ1-5
v_call: TRBV6-5
cdr3_aa: CASSYSPSSQPQHF
cdr3_nt: TGTGCCAGCAGTTACTCTCCGAGTAGTCAGCCCCAGCATTTT

clone_size: -
d_call: -
j_call: TRBJ1-5
v_call: TRBV4-1
cdr3_aa: CASSQWTAGQPQHF
cdr3_nt: TGCGCCAGCAGCCAGTGGACAGCAGGACAGCCCCAGCATTTT

clone_size: -
d_call: TRBD1
j_call: TRBJ1-6
v_call: TRBV11-2
cdr3_aa: CASSLRVTGGFSPLHF
cdr3_nt: TGTGCCAGCAGCTTAAGGGTGACAGGGGGCTTTTCACCCCTCCACTTT

clone_size: -
d_call: -
j_call: TRBJ2-7
v_call: TRBV6-6
cdr3_aa: CASSYGGNGGYEQYF
cdr3_nt: TGTGCCAGCAGTTACGGCGGGAACGGAGGATACGAGCAGTACTTC

clone_size: -
d_call: -
j_call: TRBJ2-5
v_call: TRBV5-5
cdr3_aa: CASSWTRTANQETQYF
cdr3_nt: TGTGCCAGCAGCTGGACCAGGACAGCCAACCAAGAGACCCAGTACTTC

clone_size: -
d_call: -
j_call: TRBJ1-6
v_call: TRBV3-1/TRBV3-2
cdr3_aa: CASSPYPGENSPLHF
cdr3_nt: TGTGCCAGCAGTCCCTACCCAGGGGAGAATTCACCCCTCCACTTT

clone_size: -
d_call: -
j_call: TRBJ2-7
v_call: TRBV18
cdr3_aa: CASSREGHTYEQYF
cdr3_nt: TGTGCCAGCTCACGGGAGGGACACACCTACGAGCAGTACTTC

clone_size: -
d_call: TRBD1
j_call: TRBJ1-2
v_call: TRBV18
cdr3_aa: CASSPADRGNYGYTF
cdr3_nt: TGTGCCAGCTCACCGGCGGACAGGGGCAACTATGGCTACACCTTC

clone_size: -
d_call: -
j_call: TRBJ2-5
v_call: TRBV2
cdr3_aa: CASKEASVGETQYF
cdr3_nt: TGTGCCAGCAAGGAGGCTAGCGTCGGAGAGACCCAGTACTTC

clone_size: -
d_call: TRBD1
j_call: TRBJ2-3
v_call: TRBV6-5
cdr3_aa: CASRQTGTDTQYF
cdr3_nt: TGTGCCAGCCGGCAGACAGGGACAGATACGCAGTATTTT

clone_size: -
d_call: -
j_call: TRBJ2-1
v_call: TRBV24-1
cdr3_aa: CATSDTSFEQFF
cdr3_nt: TGTGCCACCAGTGATACTAGCTTTGAGCAGTTCTTC

clone_size: -
d_call: TRBD1
j_call: TRBJ1-4
v_call: TRBV7-9
cdr3_aa: CASSLVQGGELFF
cdr3_nt: TGTGCCAGCAGCTTAGTTCAGGGGGGAGAACTGTTTTTT

clone_size: -
d_call: -
j_call: TRBJ2-2
v_call: TRBV6-5
cdr3_aa: CASSPTGNTGELFF
cdr3_nt: TGTGCCAGCAGTCCCACAGGGAACACCGGGGAGCTGTTTTTT

clone_size: -
d_call: -
j_call: TRBJ2-3
v_call: TRBV30
cdr3_aa: CAWSSPDTQYF
cdr3_nt: TGTGCCTGGAGTTCTCCAGATACGCAGTATTTT

clone_size: -
d_call: TRBD1
j_call: TRBJ2-1
v_call: TRBV24-1
cdr3_aa: CATSDLARGNEQFF
cdr3_nt: TGTGCCACCAGTGATCTGGCCAGGGGGAATGAGCAGTTCTTC

clone_size: -
d_call: TRBD2
j_call: TRBJ2-1
v_call: TRBV19
cdr3_aa: CASRIAGFNYNEQFF
cdr3_nt: TGTGCCAGTAGGATAGCGGGGTTTAACTACAATGAGCAGTTCTTC

clone_size: -
d_call: -
j_call: TRBJ1-2
v_call: TRBV12-3/TRBV12-4
cdr3_aa: CASTPRERYGYTF
cdr3_nt: TGTGCCAGCACCCCCCGGGAGCGCTATGGCTACACCTTC

clone_size: -
d_call: -
j_call: TRBJ1-3
v_call: TRBV11-2
cdr3_aa: CASSLNAIVNTIYF
cdr3_nt: TGTGCCAGCAGCTTAAATGCTATCGTAAACACCATATATTTT

clone_size: -
d_call: TRBD2
j_call: TRBJ2-5
v_call: TRBV5-1
cdr3_aa: CASSLSPGGQETQYF
cdr3_nt: TGCGCCAGCAGCTTGTCCCCGGGGGGCCAAGAGACCCAGTACTTC

clone_size: -
d_call: TRBD1
j_call: TRBJ2-5
v_call: TRBV19
cdr3_aa: CASSILPGTGTETQYF
cdr3_nt: TGTGCCAGTAGTATTCTCCCCGGGACAGGGACGGAGACCCAGTACTTC